This T cell receptor (beta chain) was found in a study of blood T cells in healthy people across ages. Germline assignment: CDR1 SGHTA and CDR2 FQGTGA. V dropped 7 bases and J dropped 4 bases, with 19 bases sitting between them. There are 15 residues in the CDR3. Using a J-beta primer mix together with a sample-barcoded 5' primer, a second PCR was run for roughly 6 to 11 cycles. Template switching added a 12-random-nucleotide identifier to every cDNA molecule. TCRdb independently ran MiXCR on the 5' RACE reads; one entry per CDR3 protein. The profile shows some 1,800,000 distinct CDR3 sequences, roughly two fifths of them singletons.

The sequenced sample was blood. This receptor was obtained from a human donor in good health. The chain recombines TRBV7-3 with TRBJ1-1; unclear D gene. In DNA, the CDR3 is TGTGCCAGCACAAGTCCATATCAATGGAGCACTGAAGCTTTCTTT. As protein: CASTSPYQWSTEAFF.